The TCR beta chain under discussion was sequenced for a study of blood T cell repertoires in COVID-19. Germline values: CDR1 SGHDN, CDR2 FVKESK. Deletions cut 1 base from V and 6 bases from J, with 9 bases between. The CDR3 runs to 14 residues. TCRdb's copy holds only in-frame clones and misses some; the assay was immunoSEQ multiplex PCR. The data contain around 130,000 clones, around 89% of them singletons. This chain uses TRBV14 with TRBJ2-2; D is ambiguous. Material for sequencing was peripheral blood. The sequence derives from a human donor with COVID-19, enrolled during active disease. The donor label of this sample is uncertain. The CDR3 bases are TGTGCCAGCAGCCAAGTATACTCCTCCGGGGAGCTGTTTTTT. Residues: CASSQVYSSGELFF. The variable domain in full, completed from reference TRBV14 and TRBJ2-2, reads EAGVTQFPSHSVIEKGQTVTLRCDPISGHDNLYWYRRVMGKEIKFLLHFVKESKQDESGMPNNRFLAERTGGTYSTLKVQPAELEDSGVYFCASSQVYSSGELFFGEGSRLTVL.